Below, one T cell receptor beta chain is given with its context. This specimen belongs to a study of control samples from healthy donors and cancer patients. This table comes from immunoSEQ multiplex PCR, and its TCRdb copy is limited to in-frame clones, with some not included. This sample has 99,000 or so clones, with almost 85% found just once. V was clipped by 0 bases and J by 8 bases, with 11 bases between them. This CDR3 region has 14 residues. In germline, CDR1 is SGHAT, CDR2 FQNNGV. V usage is TRBV11-2 and J usage is TRBJ1-3, with D unclear. The sample comprised blood. This clonotype was obtained from a man between 60 and 70 years old in good health. DNA for the CDR3: TGTGCCAGCAGCTTAGAGTTTAGTAGTGACACCATATATTTT. Protein: CASSLEFSSDTIYF.